Listed below are T cell receptor beta chains from one sample, sequenced in a study of shared clonotypes between healthy human individuals. Sequenced by immunoSEQ multiplex PCR; TCRdb stores in-frame clones only, minus some. Of 2 million to 2.5 million clones detected, approximately 93% appear once; the ten largest clones hold around 0.4%. Sequencing was done on a sample of naive CD4+ T cells from PBMCs. Every receptor here comes from a man younger than 30 in good health. Some clones in this sample may be carry-over from other donors' samples. Each CDR3 is given with its conserved first and last residue. The D gene is left open where the match is weak. For some rows the clone size is stated as once, few or many, or as a class when expanded; others skip it.

TRBJ2-1 | - | TRBV9 | TRBD1 | CASRSVGTGGHEQFF | TGTGCCAGCAGGTCCGTCGGGACAGGGGGCCATGAGCAGTTCTTC
TRBJ2-3 | - | TRBV9 | TRBD2 | CASTRGGSDTQYF | TGTGCCAGCACCCGTGGCGGGAGTGATACGCAGTATTTT
TRBJ1-2 | - | TRBV19 | - | CASSIPPNYGYTF | TGTGCCAGTAGTATCCCTCCTAACTATGGCTACACCTTC
TRBJ1-1 | - | TRBV5-4 | TRBD1 | CASSSDRSGEAFF | TGTGCCAGCAGCTCGGACAGGTCCGGTGAAGCTTTCTTT
TRBJ2-1 | once | TRBV28 | TRBD1 | CASSVPGRGLVNEQFF | TGTGCCAGCAGCGTACCGGGCAGGGGGTTGGTCAATGAGCAGTTCTTC
TRBJ2-5 | - | TRBV29-1 | - | CSVRGRFQETQYF | TGCAGCGTCCGGGGCAGGTTCCAAGAGACCCAGTACTTC
TRBJ2-5 | - | TRBV7-9 | - | CASSLKGLVIETQYF | TGTGCCAGCAGCCTAAAGGGGTTGGTGATAGAGACCCAGTACTTC
TRBJ1-2 | - | TRBV28 | - | CASSSRQTSNYGYTF | TGTGCCAGCAGTTCTAGACAGACCTCTAACTATGGCTACACCTTC
TRBJ1-2 | - | TRBV7-3 | - | CASSLTGTYGYTF | TGTGCCAGCAGCTTAACCGGGACCTATGGCTACACCTTC
TRBJ2-1 | - | TRBV29-1 | - | CSSRGASGTYNEQFF | TGCAGCTCAAGGGGGGCTAGCGGAACTTACAATGAGCAGTTCTTC
TRBJ2-1 | - | TRBV11-2 | - | CASRSYNEQFF | TGTGCCAGCAGGTCCTACAATGAGCAGTTCTTC